The clone carrying this T cell receptor beta chain came up a few times. Its antigen remains unknown. The sample originates from a study of T-cell memory formation after mild COVID-19. Turning to the study itself: Among the donors, TCR clusters were largely specific to each donor.

The study's findings and limits: What remained unconfirmed was the SARS-CoV-2 specificity of second-wave clones peaking on day 37. Certain responding clones were present in pre-infection memory, suggesting participation of cross-reactive memory. CD4+ clones that contracted lay mainly in CM and EM; CD8+ ones lay in EMRA.

TCRdb re-called the 5' RACE reads through MiXCR, storing one row per CDR3 protein. The sample lists roughly 370,000 distinct CDR3 sequences, 15% to 20% occurring once. The source material was PBMCs or a T cell subset sorted from them (not recorded which). The sequence came from a man aged 18 to 29 who had mild COVID-19 (a few samples of this study predate the infection). Cell type and time point are not known.

This CDR3 reads CSARYRVVYGYTF. The CDR3 DNA reads TGCAGTGCTAGATACAGGGTAGTCTATGGCTACACCTTC. This chain uses TRBV20-1 with TRBJ1-2; TRBD1 might be the D (6 bases). This CDR3 contains 13 residues. Trimming stripped 2 bases from V and 4 bases from J, with 11 bases between. Germline V gives CDR1 DFQATT, CDR2 SNEGSKA (reference sequence).